The sequence of this T cell receptor beta chain was determined in a study of cytomegalovirus exposure and HLA in healthy donors. Whole-study findings and limits: Three chains linked to CMV were shown in vitro to be specific for CMV antigens.

Points on this clone: Its target is unknown.

This CDR3 spans 15 amino acids. CDR1 and CDR2 from the germline V gene are SNHLY and FYNNEI. The V gene end was trimmed by 6 bases and the J gene end by 5 bases; junction bases not matched to a gene: 10. PCR used 60 Vbeta primers and 13 Jbeta primers. As originally analysed: It was a later analysis that counted about 80 million unique TCR beta chains, of which about 10 million were shared. Method: immunoSEQ multiplex PCR; TCRdb's copy keeps in-frame clones and lacks some. Clone size and V and J calls were adopted from that table, with D and trimming inferred from the DNA. The sample holds 150,000 to 200,000 clones, roughly four fifths seen once.

This sequence originates from a man aged 45-65 years in good health and CMV-seropositive. The sequencing sample was made of PBMCs. The chain is built from TRBV2 and TRBJ2-1; 7 bases are a match to TRBD2. The CDR3 bases are TGTGCCAGCAGCCCGACGACTAGCACTAACAATGAGCAGTTCTTC. Protein: CASSPTTSTNNEQFF.